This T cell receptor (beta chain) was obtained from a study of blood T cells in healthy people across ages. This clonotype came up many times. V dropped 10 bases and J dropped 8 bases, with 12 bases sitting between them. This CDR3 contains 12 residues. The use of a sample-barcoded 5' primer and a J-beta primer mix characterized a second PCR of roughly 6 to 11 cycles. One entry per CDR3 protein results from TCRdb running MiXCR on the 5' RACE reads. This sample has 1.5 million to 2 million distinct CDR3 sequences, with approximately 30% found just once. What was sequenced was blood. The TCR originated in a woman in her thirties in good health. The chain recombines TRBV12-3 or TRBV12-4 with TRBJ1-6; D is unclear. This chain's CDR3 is CATPYPDSPLHF. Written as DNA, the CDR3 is TGTGCCACCCCGTATCCTGATTCACCCCTCCACTTT.